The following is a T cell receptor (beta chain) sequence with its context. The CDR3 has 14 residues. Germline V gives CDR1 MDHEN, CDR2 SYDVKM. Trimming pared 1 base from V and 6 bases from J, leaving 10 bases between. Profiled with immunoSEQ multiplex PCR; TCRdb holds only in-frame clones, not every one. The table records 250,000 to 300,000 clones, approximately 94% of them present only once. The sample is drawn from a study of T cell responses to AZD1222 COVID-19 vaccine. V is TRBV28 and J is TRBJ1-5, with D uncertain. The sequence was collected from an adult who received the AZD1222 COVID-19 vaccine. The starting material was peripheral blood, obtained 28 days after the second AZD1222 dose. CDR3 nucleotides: TGTGCCAGCAGTTTATTGGGCTATACTCAGCCCCAGCATTTT. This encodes CASSLLGYTQPQHF.